This entry is about one TCR beta chain. The sample originates from a study of shared T cell receptors in the human thymus. The CDR3 is 17 amino acids. CDR1 GTSNPN and CDR2 SVGIG come from the germline V gene (reference sequence). Trimming shortened V by 4 bases and J by 3 bases, and 25 bases separated the two germline ends. TCRdb's table, derived via immunoSEQ multiplex PCR, lists solely in-frame clones and lacks some. In the table there are roughly 410,000 clones, 85% to 95% of which are singletons. This chain links TRBV30 with TRBJ2-7; possible D gene TRBD2, 5 bases. Sequences were obtained from thymocytes. This receptor was taken from a human donor. The CDR3 coding sequence is TGTGCCTGGACGGGGAGAGGAAGGACGTTGGGTCTCTACGAGCAGTACTTC. Protein product: CAWTGRGRTLGLYEQYF. Full variable domain (rest looked up from reference TRBV30 and TRBJ2-7): SQTIHQWPATLVQPVGSPLSLECTVEGTSNPNLYWYRQAAGRGLQLLFYSVGIGQISSEVPQNLSASRPQDRQFILSSKKLLLSDSGFYLCAWTGRGRTLGLYEQYFGPGTRLTVT.